This T cell receptor beta chain is drawn from a study of cytomegalovirus exposure and HLA in healthy donors. Points from the study as a whole: A link between a missense DCLRE1C variant and TCR beta V- and J-gene trimming emerged from a later analysis. Being productive about 90% or about 30% of the time was typical of most TCR beta V segments in an earlier analysis. It was reported in a later analysis that an Asian-associated ancestry cluster showed fewer N-insertions than the roughly 710-donor mean.

The primer mix had 60 Vbeta and 13 Jbeta primers. The method was immunoSEQ multiplex PCR; TCRdb's version includes in-frame clones alone and lacks a portion of them. Among some 140,000 clones listed, about 80% were seen once. This clone showed up just once. Its antigen is unknown. Germline assignment: CDR1 MDHEN and CDR2 SYDVKM. Trimming left V 1 base short and J 4 bases short, with 13 bases between. This CDR3 spans 15 amino acids. The rearrangement links TRBV28 to TRBJ1-1; TRBD1 might be the D (5 bases). The sample consisted of PBMCs. This receptor was taken from a male donor in good health and CMV-seropositive. The chain's CDR3 is CASSLFHLRATEAFF. The CDR3 region has the DNA TGTGCCAGCAGTTTATTCCACCTCAGGGCCACTGAAGCTTTCTTT.